The 9 T cell receptor beta chains given below trace back to one sample, sequenced in a study of siplizumab effects on memory and regulatory T cells. Produced via immunoSEQ multiplex PCR; TCRdb's table is partial and in-frame only. The data contain approximately 100,000 clones, about 90% of them singletons. The sequenced sample was CD4+ T cells sorted from blood. The receptors derive from a human donor in good health. Some clones in this sample may be carry-over from other donors' samples.

As regards this clone: The same CDR3 also results from other DNA sequences found in this sample. This sequence joins TRBV5-1 and TRBJ1-4; D might be TRBD1 (5 bases). Trimming cost V 4 bases and J 0 bases, with 7 bases left between them. Germline CDR1 SGHRS, CDR2 YFSETQ. This CDR3 is 14 amino acids long. The CDR3 is CASSQGATNEKLFF. The CDR3 DNA sequence: TGCGCCAGCAGCCAGGGTGCAACTAATGAAAAACTGTTTTTT.

The V and J genes are TRBV29-1 and TRBJ2-7, with a possible D match to TRBD2 (6 bases). The CDR3 totals 13 residues. Germline CDR1 is SQVTM and CDR2 is ANQGSEA. Trimming shortened V by 4 bases and J by 12 bases, and 22 bases separated the two germline ends. The DNA of the CDR3 is TGCAGCGTTGGGCGGGACGGACGGGTGAGAAGGTACTTC. Its translation: CSVGRDGRVRRYF.

The count of this clone is one. The chain uses TRBV19 and TRBJ2-5, with 8 bases lining up with TRBD2. With V trimmed by 0 bases and J by 4 bases, 10 bases remained unmatched. Germline V gene data show CDR1 as LNHDA and CDR2 as SQIVND (reference sequence). This CDR3 has 17 amino acids. The CDR3, as DNA: TGTGCCAGTAGTATAGAGTGGAAAGCGGGAGTTCGAGAGACCCAGTACTTC. It specifies CASSIEWKAGVRETQYF.

The V and J genes are TRBV2 and TRBJ2-5, with D hard to call. V was pared by 8 bases and J by 5 bases, with 15 bases between. Germline values: CDR1 SNHLY, CDR2 FYNNEI. The CDR3 is 13 amino acids. The CDR3 DNA reads TGTGCCAGCGAAGTAGGCCGATGGGAGACCCAGTACTTC. Translated, it gives CASEVGRWETQYF.

V gene TRBV10-3 combines with J gene TRBJ2-3; 10 positions agree with TRBD2. Unmatched junction bases numbered 18, after V lost 7 bases and J lost 5 bases. Per germline, CDR1 ENHRY and CDR2 SYGVKD. This CDR3 is 18 amino acids long. The CDR3 region has the DNA TGTGCCATCACCCCCAGGCGGGCTAGCGGGAGAGGACAAGATACGCAGTATTTT. It translates to CAITPRRASGRGQDTQYF.

This clone appeared once. CDR3 residues: CASSLWDPGLALGALPGANVLTF. For the CDR3, the DNA is TGTGCCAGCAGTTTATGGGACCCGGGACTGGCCTTAGGGGCTCTTCCTGGGGCCAACGTCCTGACTTTC. The chain carries TRBV27 and TRBJ2-6, with a possible D match to TRBD2 (6 bases). From germline, CDR1 is MNHEY and CDR2 SMNVEV (reference sequence). V was pared by 1 base and J by 2 bases, with 30 bases between. The CDR3 is 23 residues long.

The chain employs TRBV5-4 and TRBJ2-1; 7 bases agree with TRBD1. Germline loops: CDR1 SGHNT, CDR2 YYREEE (reference sequence). The V segment lost 4 bases and the J segment 4 bases; nucleotides outside the gene matches: 8. CDR3 length equals 15 residues. CDR3 sequence reads: CASSGGQSFYNEQFF. In DNA form, the CDR3 reads TGTGCCAGCAGCGGGGGACAGAGCTTTTACAATGAGCAGTTCTTC.

The chain joins TRBV25-1 to TRBJ2-1; maybe TRBD2 (6 bases). V gave up 3 bases and J gave up 0 bases, with 9 bases separating them. The V gene's germline CDR1 is MGHDK and CDR2 SYGVNS. The CDR3 consists of 15 residues. The CDR3 DNA is TGTGCCAGCAGTGATAGCGGAGTCTCCTACAATGAGCAGTTCTTC. Amino acids: CASSDSGVSYNEQFF.

V and J are TRBV4-1 and TRBJ2-1, with TRBD2 matching over 11 bases. In germline, CDR1 is MGHRA, CDR2 YSYEKL. With V trimmed by 2 bases and J by 11 bases, 8 bases remained unmatched. This CDR3 region has 15 residues. In DNA, the CDR3 is TGCGCCAGCAGCCAACAGGGACTAGCGGTAATACAGCAGTTCTTC. It translates to CASSQQGLAVIQQFF.